A few counts support the clone carrying this TCR beta chain. Its target is unknown. The data originate from a study of post-analysis software for immune sequencing data. Study outcomes and limitations: Significantly decreased normalized Chao1 diversity was recorded for multiple sclerosis patients relative to controls. TRBV segments more frequent in patients than in controls numbered roughly 5 and included TRBV5-6, TRBV5-1 and TRBV20-1. Samples from a shared batch, those prepared together, strongly co-clustered by F measure.

Unique molecular identifiers tagged the TCR beta cDNA libraries. T cells numbering roughly 1 to 10 million yielded 500,000 to 550,000 cDNA molecules. MiXCR was run by TCRdb on the PCR reads, yielding one entry per CDR3 protein. The sample comprises about half a million distinct CDR3 sequences, around 36% of which are singletons, and about 6% rests with the top ten. The CDR3 loop spans 16 amino acids. Germline V lookup: CDR1 SGHVS, CDR2 FQNEAQ. Trimming stripped 1 base from V and 0 bases from J, with 12 bases between. The receptor comes from a girl under 18 with multiple sclerosis. Sequenced input: blood. This chain connects TRBV7-8 to TRBJ1-1; the D is unclear. For the CDR3, the DNA is TGTGCCAGCAGCTTAGGGCCGAGACGGATGAACACTGAAGCTTTCTTT. Its translation is CASSLGPRRMNTEAFF. The full variable domain, in which reference TRBV7-8 and TRBJ1-1 provide the parts outside the CDR3, is GAGVSQSPRYKVAKRGQDVALRCDPISGHVSLFWYQQALGQGPEFLTYFQNEAQLDKSGLPSDRFFAERPEGSVSTLKIQRTQQEDSAVYLCASSLGPRRMNTEAFFGQGTRLTVV.